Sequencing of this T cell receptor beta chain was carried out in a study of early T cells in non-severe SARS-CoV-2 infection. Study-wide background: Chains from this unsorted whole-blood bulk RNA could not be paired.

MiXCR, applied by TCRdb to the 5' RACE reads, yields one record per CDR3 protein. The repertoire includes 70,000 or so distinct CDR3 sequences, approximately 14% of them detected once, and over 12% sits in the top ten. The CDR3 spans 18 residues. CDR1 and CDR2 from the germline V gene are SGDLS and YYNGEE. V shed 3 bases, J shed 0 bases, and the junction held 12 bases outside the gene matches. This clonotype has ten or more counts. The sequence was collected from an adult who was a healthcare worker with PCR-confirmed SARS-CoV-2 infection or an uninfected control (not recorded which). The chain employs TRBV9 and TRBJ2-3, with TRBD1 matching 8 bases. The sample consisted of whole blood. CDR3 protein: CASSARQGPTLSTDTQYF. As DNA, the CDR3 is TGTGCCAGCAGCGCCAGACAGGGGCCTACCCTTAGCACAGATACGCAGTATTTT. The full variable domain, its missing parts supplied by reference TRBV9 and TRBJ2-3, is DSGVTQTPKHLITATGQRVTLRCSPRSGDLSVYWYQQSLDQGLQFLIQYYNGEERAKGNILERFSAQQFPDLHSELNLSSLELGDSALYFCASSARQGPTLSTDTQYFGPGTRLTVL.